This TCR beta chain was recorded in a study of T cell responses to AZD1222 COVID-19 vaccine. At the level of the study: Recipients boosted at about 4 weeks or about 12 weeks are pooled.

Of note for this clone: Its antigen is still unknown.

Germline CDR1 is SEHNR and CDR2 is FQNEAQ (reference sequence). The CDR3 length is 13 residues. J was trimmed by 9 bases and V by 0 bases; bases with no gene match: 0. Study observations and caveats: Spike was spanned by vaccine-associated CD4 TCRs, which were dominant at 160-218 and 743-854. Reportedly, nearly half the spike-specific TCRs target unmutated variant regions. Donors were mostly white British, more females; clonal diversity possibly underestimated.

The table came from immunoSEQ multiplex PCR; TCRdb's copy has only in-frame clones and leaves some out. The data hold 100,000 to 150,000 clones, with approximately 88% observed a single time. The source material was peripheral blood, sampled on day 0 of AZD1222 vaccination. This clonotype was obtained from an adult in good health. The chain uses TRBV7-9 and TRBJ2-4; TRBD2 agrees at 9 bases. This CDR3 is CASSLAREGIQYF. Here the CDR3 DNA reads TGTGCCAGCAGCTTAGCGCGGGAGGGCATTCAGTACTTC.